A single sample is the source of the 3 T cell receptor beta chains below, sequenced in a study of Graves' ophthalmopathy and Graves' hyperthyroidism. The authors amplified TCR beta CDR3 regions from RNA transcripts. HTBI primers were employed in first-round RT-PCR, then a second-round multiplex PCR followed. TCRdb redid the calling of the multiplex PCR reads with MiXCR, one entry per CDR3 protein. The table lists about 160,000 distinct CDR3 sequences, 30% to 45% of them singletons, with nearly 9% in the top ten. Material for sequencing was peripheral blood. These receptors were collected from a man aged 30 to 45 with Graves' ophthalmopathy.

This clonotype showed up just a few times. The chain links TRBV28 to TRBJ2-7; 11 bases match TRBD2. This CDR3 has 17 residues. The V segment lost 3 bases and the J segment 0 bases; nucleotides outside the gene matches: 7. Germline V gives CDR1 MDHEN, CDR2 SYDVKM. In nucleotides, the CDR3 is TGTGCCAGCAGTTTTGTACTAGCGGGAGTCATCTCCTACGAGCAGTACTTC. Protein sequence: CASSFVLAGVISYEQYF.

This clonotype showed up many times. The gene calls are TRBV12-3 or TRBV12-4 and TRBJ2-5, with 7 positions matching TRBD1. The CDR3 totals 14 residues. The V segment lost 3 bases and the J segment 7 bases; nucleotides outside the gene matches: 8. The CDR3 DNA is TGTGCCAGCAGTTTCGAAGGGGGCGTTGGGACCCAGTACTTC. This sequence encodes CASSFEGGVGTQYF.

This chain joins TRBV7-8 and TRBJ2-7; 7 positions agree with TRBD1. J was trimmed by 3 bases and V by 4 bases; bases with no gene match: 9. The germline V gene encodes CDR1 SGHVS and CDR2 FQNEAQ. The CDR3 totals 15 residues. The CDR3 reads CASSWGQPGIYEQYF. CDR3 nucleotides: TGTGCCAGCAGCTGGGGACAGCCCGGGATCTACGAGCAGTACTTC. The full variable domain, completed using reference TRBV7-8 and TRBJ2-7, is GAGVSQSPRYKVAKRGQDVALRCDPISGHVSLFWYQQALGQGPEFLTYFQNEAQLDKSGLPSDRFFAERPEGSVSTLKIQRTQQEDSAVYLCASSWGQPGIYEQYFGPGTRLTVT.